This T cell receptor (beta chain) was identified in a study of blood T cell repertoires in COVID-19 (dated by TCRdb to the early 2020s). Turning to the overall study: The collaborator samples originated in the United States, Italy and Spain and spanned the acute and convalescent phases of COVID-19. The material from the prospective study consisted of cDNA or gDNA derived from T cells, B-cell-depleted T cells, or PBMCs. The dataset comprised deeply sampled blood TCRbeta repertoires from subjects exposed to, actively infected with, or recovered from COVID-19. The repertoires were made available in a free public database intended to serve as a resource for research on the immune response to SARS-CoV-2. Samples were obtained from the ongoing ImmuneRACE study (first 160 participants) and from 1,254 subjects provided by 6 global collaborators. The sample metadata nearly always contained a de-identified subject ID, COVID-19 status, age in years and sex. Where available, HLA class I and class II types were taken from metadata supplied by the sample provider and were not determined by assay-based typing.

Note on this clone: Its target antigen remains unknown. Base quality data are lacking; no much larger clone is found one base away.

The collaborating institutions used their own protocols to collect whole blood in K2EDTA tubes. For TCRbeta analysis, collaborators shipped samples as frozen whole blood, isolated PBMCs, or DNA extracted from either of those sample types. General study outcomes and caveats: The quantity of clinical and demographic metadata differed by source and by participant and was supplied without curation.

Trimming at the junction amounts to 7 bases on V and 4 bases on J, and the germline ends lie 10 bases apart. Spanning cysteine to phenylalanine, the CDR3 consists of 12 amino acids. The entry retains the CDR3 DNA only, 36 bases that are in frame from base 1. TCRbeta CDR3 regions were amplified from genomic DNA by means of the immunoSEQ Assay, a bias-controlled multiplex PCR. On the study's bioinformatics: The number of nucleated cells in each sample was estimated by amplification of reference gene primers within the assay. To quantify the absolute abundance of each unique TCRbeta CDR3 rearrangement, sequence reads were collapsed and filtered. Productive Simpson clonality was computed per sample as the square root of Simpson's diversity index over productive rearrangements. The table was pulled from immuneACCESS by TCRdb, which kept in-frame rearrangements only. Such tables lose some clones; where checked, under half of the loss comes from unresolved V genes, and the rest has no known cause. V, J and clone size were drawn from that table, and D and trimming were deduced from the DNA. The sample includes roughly 190,000 clones, with 80% to 90% observed a single time. In total, the top ten clones hold 20% of the sample.

Here the chain combines TRBV12-3 or TRBV12-4 and TRBJ1-1, and possibly TRBD1, on 5 matching bases. This sequence was found in a human donor in a cohort sampled during active COVID-19. The specimen sequenced was peripheral blood. The base sequence is TGTGCCAGCACTAGACAGCTCACTGAAGCTTTCTTT. Its translation reads: CASTRQLTEAFF.